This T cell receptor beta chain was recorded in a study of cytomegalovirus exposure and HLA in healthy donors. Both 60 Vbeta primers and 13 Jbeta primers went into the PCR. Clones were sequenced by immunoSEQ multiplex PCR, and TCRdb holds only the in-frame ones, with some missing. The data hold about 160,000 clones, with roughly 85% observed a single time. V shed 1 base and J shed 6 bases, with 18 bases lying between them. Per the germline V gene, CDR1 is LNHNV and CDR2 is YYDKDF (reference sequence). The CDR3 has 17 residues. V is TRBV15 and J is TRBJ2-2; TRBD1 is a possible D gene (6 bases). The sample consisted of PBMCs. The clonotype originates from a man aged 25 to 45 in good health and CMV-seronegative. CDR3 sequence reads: CATSRALLAGAPGELFF. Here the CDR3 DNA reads TGTGCCACCAGCAGAGCTCTGTTGGCAGGGGCCCCCGGGGAGCTGTTTTTT.